The source of this T cell receptor (beta chain) is a study of technical replicates of blood from a handful of donors (TCRdb year 2017). Library preparation used the immunoSEQ multiplex PCR assay. Held by TCRdb, this immuneACCESS table contains in-frame sequences only and omits some clones. Under half of the omission traces to an unresolved V gene where checked; the cause of the rest is unknown. Present in this sample are 70,000 to 85,000 clones, roughly 97% of which were seen just once. Over 0.15% of the sample comes from the top ten. On this clone: Its recognized antigen is unknown. Within one base of it there is no much larger clone, and no base qualities were kept.

Trimming removed 0 bases from V and 10 bases from J; the gene matches leave 20 bases unexplained. CDR3 length: 18 amino acids, cysteine to phenylalanine. Only the CDR3 region is kept as DNA, spanning 54 bases read in frame from base 1. The germline V gene gives CDR1 as SGHDN and CDR2 as FVKESK. The source of this sequence is a human donor in good health. The V and J genes are TRBV14 and TRBJ1-1, with 7 bases matching TRBD1. The sample comprised T cells isolated from PBMCs. The DNA sequence is given as TGTGCCAGCAGCCAAGAATTCTCATGGGACAGAGAAATTATCGGAGCTTTCTTT. Protein translation: CASSQEFSWDREIIGAFF. Extended through the reference TRBV14 and TRBJ1-1 proteins, this CDR3 yields the full variable domain: EAGVTQFPSHSVIEKGQTVTLRCDPISGHDNLYWYRRVMGKEIKFLLHFVKESKQDESGMPNNRFLAERTGGTYSTLKVQPAELEDSGVYFCASSQEFSWDREIIGAFFGQGTRLTVV.